The text below deals with one T cell receptor beta chain. Sequencing used immunoSEQ multiplex PCR; TCRdb keeps in-frame clones, though not all of them. Of 40,000 to 60,000 clones listed, roughly 90% are singletons. Trimming took 6 bases from V and 2 from J; bases not matched to a gene: 12. Germline CDR1 and CDR2: LNHNV and YYDKDF (reference sequence). This CDR3 has 17 residues. This entry comes from a study of T cell changes during pregnancy in multiple sclerosis. This chain uses TRBV15 with TRBJ1-4; 7 bases match TRBD1. Sequenced material: CD4+ T cells from peripheral blood mononuclear cells, taken after pregnancy. The source of this sequence is a female donor with multiple sclerosis, enrolled in a pregnancy study. The CDR3 DNA reads TGTGCCACCAGTAAGACAGGGATAATCAACACTAATGAAAAACTGTTTTTT. Its protein product is CATSKTGIINTNEKLFF.